This TCR beta chain was captured by sequencing in a study of T cells of healthy individuals. TCRdb re-derived calls from the 5' RACE reads in MiXCR, one entry per CDR3 protein. Of about 82,000 distinct CDR3 sequences listed, more than 5% are singletons. CDR1 and CDR2 from the germline V gene are SNHLY and FYNNEI. This CDR3 region has 12 residues. V gave up 2 bases and J gave up 5 bases, with 6 bases separating them. This receptor was taken from a female donor in good health. The chain employs TRBV2 and TRBJ2-5; no clear D gene. CDR3 sequence reads: CASSEYSETQYF. DNA for the CDR3: TGTGCCAGCAGTGAATACAGTGAGACCCAGTACTTC. The full variable domain, its missing parts supplied by reference TRBV2 and TRBJ2-5, is EPEVTQTPSHQVTQMGQEVILRCVPISNHLYFYWYRQILGQKVEFLVSFYNNEISEKSEIFDDQFSVERPDGSNFTLKIRSTKLEDSAMYFCASSEYSETQYFGPGTRLLVL.